The 20 T cell receptor beta chains below all came from one sample that was sequenced in a study of regulatory T cells in long-lasting Graves disease. Described time point: persistent/refractory GD, antithyroid drugs over 5 years with positive TRAb. Preparation of the TCR library used RNA extracted from PBMCs. To make TCR beta libraries, researchers used iRepertoire HTBI primers and Arm-PCR of CDR3 regions. Each CDR3 protein gets one entry after TCRdb re-called the multiplex PCR reads with MiXCR. This table has 420,000 or so distinct CDR3 sequences, about a quarter appearing once. Sequenced here: peripheral blood mononuclear cells (PBMCs), sampled when the disease was refractory, from a patient treated with antithyroid drugs. Source of these receptors: a female donor with Graves disease.

The chain recombines TRBV25-1 with TRBJ1-2; D remains unclear. The CDR3 covers 15 residues. The V end was cut by 6 bases, the J end by 4 bases, with 18 bases between. The germline CDR1 and CDR2 sequences are MGHDK and SYGVNS. The CDR3 sequence: CASSLTAGALYGYTF. The DNA for the CDR3 is TGTGCCAGCAGCCTAACGGCGGGCGCTCTCTATGGCTACACCTTC.

This chain joins TRBV7-9 and TRBJ2-6; a possible D gene is TRBD2 (8 bases). CDR1 is SEHNR and CDR2 is FQNEAQ in the germline V gene (reference sequence). CDR3 size: 19 residues. Deletions cut 8 bases from V and 0 bases from J, with 23 bases between. The CDR3 is CASAIRGRGASSGANVLTF. The DNA for the CDR3 is TGTGCCAGCGCCATAAGGGGGCGGGGGGCCAGCTCTGGGGCCAACGTCCTGACTTTC.

This clonotype was seen repeatedly, ten times or more. The rearrangement joins TRBV28 to TRBJ1-1; unclear D gene. V dropped 6 bases and J dropped 4 bases, with 18 bases sitting between them. The CDR3 covers 15 residues. Germline CDR1 reads MDHEN; CDR2 reads SYDVKM. The CDR3 region is CASSPLGSWGTEAFF. DNA for the CDR3: TGTGCCAGCAGCCCATTGGGTAGCTGGGGCACTGAAGCTTTCTTT. The full variable domain, in which reference TRBV28 and TRBJ1-1 provide the parts outside the CDR3, is DVKVTQSSRYLVKRTGEKVFLECVQDMDHENMFWYRQDPGLGLRLIYFSYDVKMKEKGDIPEGYSVSREKKERFSLILESASTNQTSMYLCASSPLGSWGTEAFFGQGTRLTVV.

This clonotype was counted many times. The chain employs TRBV7-2 and TRBJ2-5; D remains ambiguous. Germline CDR1 reads SGHTA; CDR2 reads FQGNSA. Between the trimmed V and J ends, which lost 1 base and 5 bases, there was a span of 5 bases. The CDR3 contains 12 residues. The CDR3 DNA is TGTGCCAGCAGCTTAGGAAGCGAGACCCAGTACTTC. Residues: CASSLGSETQYF.

The chain joins TRBV27 to TRBJ2-2; TRBD2 aligns across 16 bases. J was trimmed by 5 bases and V by 7 bases; bases with no gene match: 13. Germline V gene lookup returns CDR1 MNHEY and CDR2 SMNVEV (reference sequence). The CDR3 spans 19 residues. The DNA of the CDR3 is TGTGCCAGCAACCCTGCGGGACTAGCGGGAGGGCCTGGAACCGGGGAGCTGTTTTTT. Translated: CASNPAGLAGGPGTGELFF.

This clonotype was observed at least ten times. The chain uses TRBV5-5 and TRBJ1-2, with TRBD1 as a possible D gene (5 bases). The V gene's germline CDR1 is SGHKS and CDR2 YYEKEE (reference sequence). CDR3 size: 15 residues. V was pared by 4 bases and J by 6 bases, with 19 bases between. The CDR3 reads CASSGGDLEGDGYTF. In nucleotides, the CDR3 is TGTGCCAGCAGCGGAGGGGACCTGGAGGGCGATGGCTACACCTTC.

This clonotype was found many times. J is TRBJ2-5 and V is TRBV7-2, with TRBD2 as a possible D gene (6 bases). The germline V gene encodes CDR1 SGHTA and CDR2 FQGNSA. This CDR3 spans 16 amino acids. Trimming shortened V by 2 bases and J by 5 bases, and 18 bases separated the two germline ends. Here the CDR3 DNA reads TGTGCCAGCAGCTTATCCTCGTGGGTAGCGGTGGAGACCCAGTACTTC. The encoded protein is CASSLSSWVAVETQYF.

This clonotype was detected ten times or more. This rearrangement joins TRBV28 to TRBJ1-2; D unresolved. Germline CDR1 and CDR2: MDHEN and SYDVKM. Trimming left V 1 base short and J 4 bases short, with 7 bases between. The CDR3 length is 13 residues. CDR3 in amino acids: CASSLSKGYGYTF. DNA of the CDR3: TGTGCCAGCAGTTTATCGAAAGGCTATGGCTACACCTTC.

This clonotype occurred many times. The CDR3 region is CASSTRDRNYGYTF. CDR3 in DNA: TGTGCCAGCAGCACCCGGGACCGCAACTATGGCTACACCTTC. The chain couples TRBV7-2 to TRBJ1-2; the D gene is possibly TRBD1 (5 bases). The CDR3 sequence is 14 residues long. Trimming stripped 5 bases from V and 2 bases from J, with 12 bases between. CDR1 is SGHTA and CDR2 is FQGNSA in the germline V gene.

V gene TRBV7-2 combines with J gene TRBJ2-3, with a tentative D call TRBD2 (5 bases). V lost 5 bases and J lost 2, with 26 bases in between. CDR1 SGHTA and CDR2 FQGNSA come from the germline V gene. CDR3 length: 19 amino acids. DNA for the CDR3: TGTGCCAGCAGCGCCCAGAGGGCCCTTTTCGGCGGAACCACAGATACGCAGTATTTT. It encodes CASSAQRALFGGTTDTQYF.

This clonotype was counted a few times. V and J are TRBV19 and TRBJ1-2; possible D gene TRBD1, 5 bases. CDR3 length equals 13 residues. The V gene's germline CDR1 is LNHDA and CDR2 SQIVND (reference sequence). V was pared by 3 bases and J by 4 bases, with 9 bases between. The CDR3 sequence: CASSMGEGYGYTF. The CDR3 coding sequence is TGTGCCAGTAGTATGGGGGAGGGCTATGGCTACACCTTC.

Ten or more counts support this clonotype. CDR3 sequence (DNA): TGTGCCAGCAGCTTGGGACAGGATAGCAATCAGCCCCAGCATTTT. Residues: CASSLGQDSNQPQHF. The rearrangement joins TRBV11-2 to TRBJ1-5, with 8 bases identical to TRBD1. V dropped 3 bases and J dropped 0; count of bases not matched to a gene: 1. The CDR3 has 15 amino acids. Germline V gives CDR1 SGHAT, CDR2 FQNNGV.

As to this clonotype: A much larger clone is a single base away; this may be a read error. The CDR3 region is CATWAFGAGANVLTF. The CDR3 DNA reads TGTGCCACCTGGGCCTTCGGGGCTGGGGCCAACGTCCTGACTTTC. The rearrangement links TRBV6-2 or TRBV6-3 to TRBJ2-6; possible D gene TRBD2, 5 bases. Trimming pared 10 bases from V and 2 bases from J, leaving 15 bases between. CDR1 is MNHEY, CDR2 SVGEGT, per germline. CDR3 size: 15 residues.

Ten or more counts support this clonotype. The chain combines TRBV11-2 with TRBJ2-5, with 8 bases lining up with TRBD1. The germline CDR1 and CDR2 sequences are SGHAT and FQNNGV. The CDR3 totals 15 residues. V shed 4 bases, J shed 1 base, and the junction held 5 bases outside the gene matches. The DNA of the CDR3 is TGTGCCAGCAGCTCGGACAGGGTATTCCAAGAGACCCAGTACTTC. Translating gives CASSSDRVFQETQYF.

This clonotype was detected ten times or more. This chain joins TRBV9 and TRBJ1-1; tentative D call: TRBD1 (5 bases). CDR1 SGDLS and CDR2 YYNGEE come from the germline V gene. Trimming pared 0 bases from V and 3 bases from J, leaving 18 bases between. The CDR3 is 17 residues long. The CDR3 loop is CASSVGRLGGKDTEAFF. CDR3 nucleotides: TGTGCCAGCAGCGTAGGCCGTCTTGGGGGTAAGGACACTGAAGCTTTCTTT.

The chain joins TRBV19 to TRBJ1-5; D possibly corresponds to TRBD1 (6 bases). The CDR3 covers 15 residues. Germline V gives CDR1 LNHDA, CDR2 SQIVND (reference sequence). Trimming removed 5 bases at V and 4 bases at J, with 15 bases between. The CDR3 is CASSRQGSGNQPQHF. CDR3 sequence (DNA): TGTGCCAGTAGTCGTCAGGGGAGTGGAAATCAGCCCCAGCATTTT.

As for this clonotype: At one end, the junction sequence differs from germline, possibly due to a read error. This sequence joins TRBV18 and TRBJ2-5; D perhaps matches TRBD2 (5 bases). Germline V lookup: CDR1 KGHSH, CDR2 LQKENI. The CDR3 runs 15 residues. The CDR3 loop is CVSSGLRARQETQYF. The CDR3 region has the DNA TGTGTCAGCTCAGGTTTGCGGGCCCGACAAGAGACCCAGTACTTC.

Ten or more counts support this clonotype. The rearrangement uses TRBV6-1 and TRBJ1-5, with 7 bases fitting TRBD1. Trimming removed 5 bases from V and 2 bases from J; junction bases left unmatched: 6. The CDR3 consists of 15 residues. Germline V CDR1 and CDR2: MNHNS, SASEGT. This CDR3 reads CASSTFRGGNQPQHF. CDR3 sequence (DNA): TGTGCCAGCAGTACCTTCAGGGGGGGCAATCAGCCCCAGCATTTT.

This clonotype came up a few times. This sequence joins TRBV28 and TRBJ2-7, with 9 nucleotides matching TRBD2. CDR1 MDHEN and CDR2 SYDVKM come from the germline V gene. The CDR3 loop spans 11 amino acids. The CDR3 region has the DNA TGTGCTAGCGGGAGTATCTACGAGCAGTACTTC. Its protein is CASGSIYEQYF.

CDR3 sequence reads: CASSLEARGSTEAFF. As DNA, the CDR3 is TGCGCCAGCAGCTTGGAGGCCCGAGGCAGCACTGAAGCTTTCTTT. The chain uses TRBV5-1 and TRBJ1-1; no clear D. The CDR3 consists of 15 residues. Trimming removed 0 bases from V and 4 bases from J, with 13 bases in between. Germline values: CDR1 SGHRS, CDR2 YFSETQ.